One and the same sample provided the 29 T cell receptor beta chains below, sequenced in a study of spatial heterogeneity in lung cancer. Broader study findings: The study found that expanded intratumoral alpha and beta TCR counts tracked tumor mutation counts.

TCRdb re-called the 5' RACE reads with MiXCR, one entry per CDR3 protein. The profile shows 9,000 to 13,000 distinct CDR3 sequences, around 12% of them singletons. Time point defined: sample taken at primary tumor resection. Antigens of these TCRs are unknown. The sample here was lung tumor tissue, taken at surgery. The receptors were gathered from a male donor with early-stage non-small cell lung cancer.

At least ten counts were recorded for this clonotype. The chain uses TRBV7-2 and TRBJ2-3, with 10 bases identical to TRBD2. The CDR3 runs to 14 residues. The ends lost 3 bases at V and 3 bases at J; junction bases unmatched: 0. Germline CDR1 SGHTA, CDR2 FQGNSA. CDR3 coding DNA: TGTGCCAGCAGCTTGGGACTAGCGACAGATACGCAGTATTTT. This sequence encodes CASSLGLATDTQYF. Full variable domain (remainder filled in from reference TRBV7-2 and TRBJ2-3): GAGVSQSPSNKVTEKGKDVELRCDPISGHTALYWYRQSLGQGLEFLIYFQGNSAPDKSGLPSDRFSAERTGGSVSTLTIQRTQQEDSAVYLCASSLGLATDTQYFGPGTRLTVL.

This clonotype is labeled medium-sized. This sequence joins TRBV6-5 and TRBJ1-6; D may be TRBD1 (5 bases). The length of the CDR3 is 14 residues. Germline V lookup: CDR1 MNHEY, CDR2 SVGAGI. V was pared by 2 bases and J by 8 bases, with 10 bases between. CDR3 in DNA: TGTGCCAGCAGTTACGCCAGGGAAGATTCACCCCTCCACTTT. Residues: CASSYAREDSPLHF.

This clonotype was counted many times. The genes are TRBV28 and TRBJ1-2, with TRBD1 matching 9 bases. From germline, CDR1 is MDHEN and CDR2 SYDVKM. The V and J ends lost 5 bases and 6 bases, in that order; junction bases with no gene match: 7. The CDR3 loop spans 14 amino acids. Here the CDR3 DNA reads TGTGCCAGCAGTCTAACCGGGACAGGGCATGGCTACACCTTC. Translating it yields CASSLTGTGHGYTF.

This clonotype was seen ten or more times. J is TRBJ1-5 and V is TRBV4-1, with 8 bases aligning to TRBD1. This CDR3 has 15 amino acids. Germline lookup yields CDR1 MGHRA and CDR2 YSYEKL. V was pared by 2 bases and J by 5 bases, with 5 bases of the junction left unmatched. The CDR3 DNA reads as TGCGCCAGCAGCCAACCCGACAGGGGCGATCAGCCCCAGCATTTT. Amino acids: CASSQPDRGDQPQHF.

This clonotype was detected a few times. The V gene is TRBV18, the J gene TRBJ1-4; perhaps TRBD1 as D (5 bases). The CDR3 runs 13 residues. V gave up 5 bases and J gave up 5 bases, with 9 bases separating them. The V gene's germline CDR1 is KGHSH and CDR2 LQKENI. CDR3 in amino acids: CASSRDQNEKLFF. CDR3 nucleotide sequence: TGTGCCAGCTCAAGGGACCAAAATGAAAAACTGTTTTTT.

On this clonotype: Just one base apart from a much larger clone, this may be a read error. The rearrangement links TRBV27 to TRBJ2-3, with D tentatively TRBD1 (6 bases). V lost 6 bases and J 3 bases, leaving 10 bases between the germline ends. Germline V gene sequence: CDR1 MNHEY, CDR2 SMNVEV (reference sequence). There are 13 residues in the CDR3. CDR3 region: CASRGTTTDTQYF. The CDR3 DNA follows: TGTGCCAGCAGAGGGACAACAACAGATACGCAGTATTTT.

This clonotype was counted ten times or more. The chain recombines TRBV7-2 with TRBJ2-4; 9 bases are shared with TRBD2. Germline V gene data show CDR1 as SGHTA and CDR2 as FQGNSA. V shed 0 bases, J shed 2 bases, and the junction held 8 bases outside the gene matches. This CDR3 comprises 18 residues. The DNA of the CDR3 is TGTGCCAGCAGCTTAGCGCCGCGGACTAGCGTATCCAAAAACATTCAGTACTTC. This gives the protein CASSLAPRTSVSKNIQYF.

This clonotype was detected ten times or more. The chain is built from TRBV27 and TRBJ1-1, with D possibly matching TRBD1 (6 bases). The CDR3 loop spans 13 amino acids. Trimming removed 5 bases from V and 8 bases from J, with 15 bases in between. Germline assignment: CDR1 MNHEY and CDR2 SMNVEV (reference sequence). CDR3 in amino acids: CASSQGQRTEAFF. Written as DNA, the CDR3 is TGTGCCAGCAGTCAAGGACAGAGAACGGAAGCTTTCTTT.

This clonotype has ten or more counts. The CDR3 protein is CAISNAGGGYNEQFF. The CDR3 nucleotides read TGTGCCATCAGTAACGCAGGGGGAGGCTACAATGAGCAGTTCTTC. The chain joins TRBV10-3 to TRBJ2-1, with D perhaps matching TRBD1 (7 bases). Germline lookup yields CDR1 ENHRY and CDR2 SYGVKD. The V end was cut by 5 bases, the J end by 3 bases, with 14 bases between. This CDR3 is built from 15 residues.

A single count supports this clonotype. The gene calls are TRBV7-2 and TRBJ2-1; 7 bases fit TRBD2. In germline, CDR1 is SGHTA, CDR2 FQGNSA. V dropped 2 bases and J dropped 7; count of bases not matched to a gene: 5. The length of the CDR3 is 14 residues. The CDR3 region is CASSLLAGVNEQFF. For the CDR3, the DNA is TGTGCCAGCAGCTTACTGGCGGGAGTTAATGAGCAGTTCTTC. Combining the CDR3 with reference TRBV7-2 and TRBJ2-1 gives the whole variable domain GAGVSQSPSNKVTEKGKDVELRCDPISGHTALYWYRQSLGQGLEFLIYFQGNSAPDKSGLPSDRFSAERTGGSVSTLTIQRTQQEDSAVYLCASSLLAGVNEQFFGPGTRLTVL.

The genes are TRBV14 and TRBJ2-2; the D is unclear. Germline assignment: CDR1 SGHDN and CDR2 FVKESK. This CDR3 has 11 residues. With 4 bases removed from V and 8 bases from J, the gap between germline ends came to 5 bases. Here the CDR3 reads CASSLEGELFF. The CDR3 nucleotides read TGTGCCAGCAGCCTGGAGGGGGAGCTGTTTTTT.

The rearrangement links TRBV6-5 to TRBJ1-1; 11 bases fit TRBD1. Germline V lookup: CDR1 MNHEY, CDR2 SVGAGI. This CDR3 spans 15 amino acids. The junction had 1 base not matched to a gene; V was cut back by 0 bases and J by 4 bases. Here the CDR3 reads CASSYSGTGGTEAFF. The CDR3 DNA reads TGTGCCAGCAGTTACTCGGGGACAGGGGGCACTGAAGCTTTCTTT.

Relative to its sample, this clonotype is medium-sized. CDR3 coding DNA: TGTGCCAGCAGCTTAACGCGGTGGGAGTACCAAGAGACCCAGTACTTC. Its protein product is CASSLTRWEYQETQYF. The chain couples TRBV7-9 to TRBJ2-5, with D possibly matching TRBD2 (5 bases). The CDR3 extends over 16 amino acids. The germline V gene encodes CDR1 SEHNR and CDR2 FQNEAQ (reference sequence). V was trimmed by 2 bases and J by 0 bases, leaving 13 bases between them.

This clonotype was observed once. The chain employs TRBV20-1 and TRBJ1-1; D gene uncertain. Trimming left V 0 bases short and J 6 bases short, with 11 bases between. CDR1 is DFQATT, CDR2 SNEGSKA, per germline (reference sequence). The CDR3 length is 13 residues. The CDR3 bases are TGCAGTGCTAGAGATCTGTTGCATGCTGAAGCTTTCTTT. Its protein product is CSARDLLHAEAFF.

Here the CDR3 reads CASSLVGTGASGNIQYF. The CDR3 DNA reads as TGTGCCAGCAGCTTAGTCGGGACAGGAGCGTCCGGAAACATTCAGTACTTC. V and J are TRBV7-2 and TRBJ2-4, with 8 bases aligning to TRBD1. The CDR3 consists of 17 residues. The trim removed 1 base at V and 6 bases at J, leaving 11 bases unmatched. Germline assignment: CDR1 SGHTA and CDR2 FQGNSA.

This clonotype is deemed large. The chain uses TRBV29-1 and TRBJ1-1; D is unresolved. CDR1 and CDR2 from the germline V gene are SQVTM and ANQGSEA. V lost 6 bases and J 6 bases, leaving 11 bases between the germline ends. The CDR3 contains 11 residues. The CDR3: CSVSPGAEAFF. The CDR3 DNA follows: TGCAGCGTATCGCCGGGCGCTGAAGCTTTCTTT.

This clonotype was found many times. The gene calls are TRBV7-2 and TRBJ2-7, with D perhaps matching TRBD1 (6 bases). Germline values: CDR1 SGHTA, CDR2 FQGNSA. Trimming stripped 5 bases from V and 7 bases from J, with 21 bases between. This CDR3 has 15 amino acids. The CDR3 DNA sequence: TGTGCCAGCAGCAGAATCCGGGACACCGCGTCTGAGCAGTACTTC. Translating gives CASSRIRDTASEQYF.

The V and J genes are TRBV6-1 and TRBJ1-5; no reliable D call. The V gene's germline CDR1 is MNHNS and CDR2 SASEGT. This CDR3 is built from 13 residues. V lost 3 bases and J 3 bases, leaving 6 bases between the germline ends. DNA of the CDR3: TGTGCCAGCAGTGATTTCGCCAATCAGCCCCAGCATTTT. This sequence encodes CASSDFANQPQHF.

The sample holds many counts of this clonotype. This chain uses TRBV20-1 with TRBJ2-3; TRBD2 aligns across 9 bases. The CDR3 extends over 17 amino acids. V was pared by 0 bases and J by 4 bases, with 11 bases of the junction left unmatched. In germline, CDR1 is DFQATT, CDR2 SNEGSKA (reference sequence). CDR3 coding DNA: TGCAGTGCTAGAGATGCCGGCGGGAGGGTAGGGGCAGATACGCAGTATTTT. As protein: CSARDAGGRVGADTQYF.

The sample holds many counts of this clonotype. The rearrangement joins TRBV12-3 or TRBV12-4 to TRBJ2-2; 8 positions agree with TRBD1. CDR3 size: 15 residues. Trimming cost V 7 bases and J 2 bases; bases outside gene matches: 6. The CDR3 DNA sequence: TGTGCCAGCACTCAGGACAGGGCTAACACCGGGGAGCTGTTTTTT. This codes for CASTQDRANTGELFF.

Many counts were recorded for this clonotype. The chain recombines TRBV20-1 with TRBJ2-7; 8 bases agree with TRBD2. CDR1 is DFQATT and CDR2 is SNEGSKA in the germline V gene (reference sequence). CDR3 length: 15 residues. V lost 1 base and J lost 0; bases outside the gene matches: 5. CDR3 bases: TGCAGTGCTAGAGGTACCCTAGCGGGCTCCTACGAGCAGTACTTC. This translates into CSARGTLAGSYEQYF.

By sample share, this clonotype is medium-sized. This chain connects TRBV7-9 to TRBJ2-3, with D perhaps TRBD1 (6 bases). The V end was cut by 5 bases, the J end by 3 bases, with 15 bases between. Germline V gives CDR1 SEHNR, CDR2 FQNEAQ (reference sequence). This CDR3 has 15 residues. The CDR3 DNA sequence: TGTGCCAGCAGCCTCCAGTCAGGGGTAACAGATACGCAGTATTTT. Translation gives CASSLQSGVTDTQYF.

This clonotype was recorded at least ten times. The chain combines TRBV6-1 with TRBJ1-5; 7 bases are shared with TRBD1. V lost 7 bases and J lost 1; bases outside the gene matches: 4. CDR1 is MNHNS and CDR2 is SASEGT in the germline V gene. The length of the CDR3 is 14 residues. The chain's CDR3 is CASNPTGSNQPQHF. DNA for the CDR3: TGTGCCAGCAACCCGACAGGGAGCAATCAGCCCCAGCATTTT.

Only a few counts were recorded for this clonotype. This chain's CDR3 is CAWSTGLSYEQYF. The CDR3 DNA is TGTGCCTGGAGTACAGGGTTATCCTACGAGCAGTACTTC. This sequence joins TRBV30 and TRBJ2-7; possibly TRBD1 for D (6 bases). CDR1 is GTSNPN and CDR2 is SVGIG in the germline V gene (reference sequence). This CDR3 is 13 amino acids long. Trimming removed 2 bases at V and 1 base at J, with 9 bases between.

This clonotype was observed at least ten times. The chain employs TRBV7-2 and TRBJ2-3; TRBD1 aligns across 7 bases. V dropped 2 bases and J dropped 4; count of bases not matched to a gene: 3. The CDR3 runs 14 residues. Germline loops: CDR1 SGHTA, CDR2 FQGNSA. The CDR3 sequence: CASSLRGRPDTQYF. The CDR3 DNA reads TGTGCCAGCAGCTTAAGGGGGCGGCCAGATACGCAGTATTTT.

The chain employs TRBV6-5 and TRBJ2-7, with 9 bases aligning to TRBD1. Losses at the gene ends were 4 bases for V and 2 bases for J; bases not matched to a gene: 6. Per germline, CDR1 MNHEY and CDR2 SVGAGI. CDR3 length: 15 residues. CDR3 sequence reads: CASSSRGTGTYEQYF. CDR3 DNA: TGTGCCAGCAGTTCGCGAGGGACAGGGACCTACGAGCAGTACTTC.

Ten or more counts support this clonotype. The chain employs TRBV3-1 and TRBJ2-5, with a tentative D call TRBD2 (5 bases). Germline lookup yields CDR1 LGHDT and CDR2 YNNKEL (reference sequence). V lost 3 bases, J lost 4 bases, and 18 bases lay in between. This CDR3 has 16 amino acids. Here the CDR3 reads CASSQSSGVTRETQYF. The CDR3 bases are TGTGCCAGCAGCCAGTCTTCCGGGGTGACGAGAGAGACCCAGTACTTC.

The rearrangement uses TRBV7-2 and TRBJ2-1; 7 bases fit TRBD2. J was trimmed by 0 bases and V by 1 base; bases with no gene match: 9. This CDR3 is 18 amino acids long. Germline lookup yields CDR1 SGHTA and CDR2 FQGNSA. CDR3 residues: CASSLDRLAERSYNEQFF. The CDR3 DNA reads as TGTGCCAGCAGCTTAGATCGCCTAGCGGAGCGCTCCTACAATGAGCAGTTCTTC. Full variable domain (outside the CDR3, taken from reference TRBV7-2 and TRBJ2-1): GAGVSQSPSNKVTEKGKDVELRCDPISGHTALYWYRQSLGQGLEFLIYFQGNSAPDKSGLPSDRFSAERTGGSVSTLTIQRTQQEDSAVYLCASSLDRLAERSYNEQFFGPGTRLTVL.

This clonotype was counted many times. CDR3 sequence reads: CASSPGIITDTQYF. CDR3 DNA sequence: TGCGCCAGCTCGCCCGGGATCATCACAGATACGCAGTATTTT. The genes are TRBV5-1 and TRBJ2-3, with D perhaps matching TRBD2 (5 bases). Germline V gene lookup returns CDR1 SGHRS and CDR2 YFSETQ. CDR3 length: 14 amino acids. Trimming stripped 7 bases from V and 2 bases from J, with 14 bases between.